The next 27 T cell receptor beta chains were all read from a single sample in a study of T cell responses to AZD1222 COVID-19 vaccine. TCRdb's copy holds only in-frame clones and misses some; the assay was immunoSEQ multiplex PCR. The sample carries 130,000 to 150,000 clones, more than 70% recorded once. Material: peripheral blood, obtained 28 days after the second AZD1222 dose. These receptors all stem from an adult who received the AZD1222 COVID-19 vaccine.

V is TRBV5-1 and J is TRBJ2-5; no definite D call. The V and J ends lost 4 bases and 2 bases respectively, with 3 bases between them. CDR3 size: 11 residues. Germline CDR1 SGHRS, CDR2 YFSETQ. DNA for the CDR3: TGCGCCAGCAGCCCGCAAGAGACCCAGTACTTC. Translation gives CASSPQETQYF. Supplemented by reference TRBV5-1 and TRBJ2-5, the full variable domain reads KAGVTQTPRYLIKTRGQQVTLSCSPISGHRSVSWYQQTPGQGLQFLFEYFSETQRNKGNFPGRFSGRQFSNSRSEMNVSTLELGDSALYLCASSPQETQYFGPGTRLLVL.

The genes are TRBV3-1 (or the pseudogene TRBV3-2) and TRBJ2-3, with TRBD2 identical over 8 bases. CDR3 size: 15 residues. Trimming took 1 base from V and 1 from J; bases not matched to a gene: 1. CDR1 LGHDT and CDR2 YNNKEL come from the germline V gene (reference sequence). CDR3 residues: CASSQAGGGTDTQYF. DNA of the CDR3: TGTGCCAGCAGCCAAGCGGGGGGGGGCACAGATACGCAGTATTTT.

The chain combines TRBV7-9 with TRBJ2-7; D is possibly TRBD2 (5 bases). The germline CDR1 and CDR2 sequences are SEHNR and FQNEAQ (reference sequence). The germline V and J ends were trimmed by 5 bases and 5 bases, with 13 bases remaining between them. The CDR3 loop spans 13 amino acids. CDR3 bases: TGTGCCAGCAGCCCCCGGGAAATCCACGAGCAGTACTTC. Amino acids: CASSPREIHEQYF. The variable domain in full, completed from reference TRBV7-9 and TRBJ2-7, reads DTGVSQNPRHKITKRGQNVTFRCDPISEHNRLYWYRQTLGQGPEFLTYFQNEAQLEKSRLLSDRFSAERPKGSFSTLEIQRTEQGDSAMYLCASSPREIHEQYFGPGTRLTVT.

This clone was observed once. V is TRBV5-1 and J is TRBJ2-3, with D perhaps matching TRBD2 (5 bases). The CDR3 is 15 residues long. Trimming removed 0 bases at V and 5 bases at J, with 13 bases between. CDR1 is SGHRS and CDR2 is YFSETQ in the germline V gene. The CDR3 is CASSLDSGWVDTQYF. DNA for the CDR3: TGCGCCAGCAGCTTGGATTCGGGGTGGGTAGATACGCAGTATTTT. The whole variable domain, remainder taken from reference TRBV5-1 and TRBJ2-3, is KAGVTQTPRYLIKTRGQQVTLSCSPISGHRSVSWYQQTPGQGLQFLFEYFSETQRNKGNFPGRFSGRQFSNSRSEMNVSTLELGDSALYLCASSLDSGWVDTQYFGPGTRLTVL.

V and J are TRBV6-4 and TRBJ2-3, with 8 bases matching TRBD2. Losses at the gene ends were 3 bases for V and 5 bases for J; bases not matched to a gene: 4. Germline assignment: CDR1 MRHNA and CDR2 SNTAGT. This CDR3 has 14 amino acids. CDR3 in amino acids: CASSEDGGEDTQYF. CDR3 in DNA: TGTGCCAGCAGTGAGGACGGGGGGGAAGATACGCAGTATTTT.

The V gene is TRBV29-1, the J gene TRBJ2-2; TRBD2 aligns across 13 bases. Germline V gene sequence: CDR1 SQVTM, CDR2 ANQGSEA. This CDR3 contains 14 residues. J lost 9 bases, V lost 4 bases, and 5 bases had no gene match. CDR3 nucleotides: TGCAGCGTTGGGGGGACTAGCGGGGCCCGGGAGCTGTTTTTT. Translation: CSVGGTSGARELFF.

The J gene is TRBJ2-1, the V gene TRBV7-2; D remains unclear. This CDR3 is built from 13 residues. The V end was cut by 4 bases, the J end by 2 bases, with 6 bases between. CDR1 is SGHTA and CDR2 is FQGNSA in the germline V gene. CDR3 amino acids: CASSYTAYNEQFF. The CDR3, as DNA: TGTGCCAGCAGCTATACAGCCTACAATGAGCAGTTCTTC. Filled out from reference TRBV7-2 and TRBJ2-1, the complete variable domain reads GAGVSQSPSNKVTEKGKDVELRCDPISGHTALYWYRQSLGQGLEFLIYFQGNSAPDKSGLPSDRFSAERTGGSVSTLTIQRTQQEDSAVYLCASSYTAYNEQFFGPGTRLTVL.

The V and J genes are TRBV5-1 and TRBJ1-4, with D unclear. The CDR3 extends over 15 amino acids. V was cut by 0 bases and J by 7 bases, with 13 bases left in between. Germline lookup yields CDR1 SGHRS and CDR2 YFSETQ. CDR3 region: CASSLESAGGEKLFF. The DNA of the CDR3 is TGCGCCAGCAGCTTGGAGTCGGCTGGTGGTGAAAAACTGTTTTTT. Full variable domain (missing parts from reference TRBV5-1 and TRBJ1-4): KAGVTQTPRYLIKTRGQQVTLSCSPISGHRSVSWYQQTPGQGLQFLFEYFSETQRNKGNFPGRFSGRQFSNSRSEMNVSTLELGDSALYLCASSLESAGGEKLFFGSGTQLSVL.

The genes are TRBV6-5 and TRBJ1-1; D gene ambiguous. Trimming cost V 5 bases and J 8 bases, with 15 bases left between them. In germline, CDR1 is MNHEY, CDR2 SVGAGI. This CDR3 contains 13 residues. The CDR3 nucleotides read TGTGCCAGCAGTCGTGATTTAAGACGGGAAGCTTTCTTT. The encoded protein is CASSRDLRREAFF.

J is TRBJ1-4 and V is TRBV28, with D perhaps TRBD1 (5 bases). The germline CDR1 and CDR2 sequences are MDHEN and SYDVKM. V was clipped by 8 bases and J by 1 base, with 11 bases between them. This CDR3 is 14 amino acids long. CDR3 sequence: CASSITGTNEKLFF. DNA for the CDR3: TGTGCCAGCTCGATAACAGGAACTAATGAAAAACTGTTTTTT.

The chain has TRBV1 and TRBJ2-7; TRBD2 was called by the table and not checked on the DNA. TRBV1 is listed as a pseudogene. The CDR3 runs to 21 residues. The CDR3 loop is CTSSQERLCSFGGATLREQYF. The CDR3 DNA follows: TGCACCAGCAGCCAAGAGCGGTTATGTAGTTTCGGGGGAGCCACTTTGAGGGAGCAGTACTTC.

V gene TRBV12-3 or TRBV12-4 combines with J gene TRBJ1-2, with 9 bases aligning to TRBD1. V lost 6 bases, J lost 5 bases, and 4 bases stayed unmatched. The CDR3 extends over 13 amino acids. The CDR3 region has the DNA TGTGCCAGCAGCTCGGGACAGGGATATGGCTACACCTTC. The encoded protein is CASSSGQGYGYTF.

The V gene is TRBV6-6, the J gene TRBJ1-6; D uncertain. Germline V gene data show CDR1 as MNHNY and CDR2 as SVGAGI (reference sequence). The CDR3 is 14 residues long. The germline V and J ends were trimmed by 5 bases and 11 bases, with 16 bases remaining between them. The CDR3 DNA follows: TGTGCCAGCAGTCCCCAAGGACCCACGACACCCCTCCACTTT. Protein: CASSPQGPTTPLHF.

The chain carries TRBV4-1 and TRBJ1-1, with D perhaps TRBD1 (5 bases). Germline V gene sequence: CDR1 MGHRA, CDR2 YSYEKL. The CDR3 is made up of 14 amino acids. V dropped 7 bases and J dropped 2 bases, with 14 bases sitting between them. The CDR3 is CASKMGLGNTEAFF. The CDR3 DNA sequence: TGCGCCAGCAAGATGGGACTGGGAAACACTGAAGCTTTCTTT.

The table lists this clone with a count of one. The chain's CDR3 is CASSPPGLDEQYF. CDR3 sequence (DNA): TGTGCCAGCAGCCCACCTGGGCTCGACGAGCAGTACTTC. This chain joins TRBV3-1 (or the pseudogene TRBV3-2) and TRBJ2-7, with unresolved D. The CDR3 covers 13 residues. Germline V gene data show CDR1 as LGHDT and CDR2 as YNNKEL (reference sequence). V gave up 4 bases and J gave up 5 bases, with 12 bases separating them.

The chain carries TRBV24-1 and TRBJ2-1; D is undetermined. With 3 bases removed from V and 3 bases from J, the gap between germline ends came to 5 bases. This CDR3 is built from 13 residues. Per the germline V gene, CDR1 is KGHDR and CDR2 is SFDVKD. CDR3 DNA sequence: TGTGCCACCAGTGATCCGAACTACAATGAGCAGTTCTTC. Protein product: CATSDPNYNEQFF.

This clone is a singleton in its sample. The rearrangement joins TRBV28 to TRBJ1-2; TRBD1 is a possible D gene (5 bases). V lost 4 bases and J 0 bases, leaving 12 bases between the germline ends. CDR1 and CDR2 from the germline V gene are MDHEN and SYDVKM. The CDR3 covers 15 residues. The CDR3 protein is CASSWEGLTNYGYTF. CDR3 bases: TGTGCCAGCAGTTGGGAGGGGCTTACTAACTATGGCTACACCTTC.

J is TRBJ1-1 and V is TRBV5-6, with TRBD1 identical over 7 bases. Germline values: CDR1 SGHDT, CDR2 YYEEEE. V lost 4 bases, J lost 4 bases, and 10 bases stayed unmatched. The CDR3 is 15 amino acids. CDR3 protein: CASSPRQGLGTEAFF. The CDR3 nucleotides are TGTGCCAGCAGCCCTCGACAGGGTTTGGGCACTGAAGCTTTCTTT.

The chain couples TRBV2 to TRBJ2-5; D may be TRBD1 (6 bases). There are 14 residues in the CDR3. Germline V gene sequence: CDR1 SNHLY, CDR2 FYNNEI. Trimming took off 2 bases at V and 5 bases at J, with 12 bases between the two ends. The DNA for the CDR3 is TGTGCCAGCAGTGAAAACCGGGACATCGAGACCCAGTACTTC. This gives the protein CASSENRDIETQYF.

The chain uses TRBV27 and TRBJ2-2; TRBD2 matches 9 bases. CDR1 is MNHEY, CDR2 SMNVEV, per germline (reference sequence). The CDR3 totals 13 residues. V lost 6 bases, J lost 7 bases, and 3 bases stayed unmatched. The chain's CDR3 is CASRLAGGGELFF. CDR3 sequence (DNA): TGTGCCAGCAGACTAGCGGGTGGCGGGGAGCTGTTTTTT.

CDR3 loop: CASSQEASWSEQFF. The DNA of the CDR3 is TGCGCCAGCAGCCAAGAAGCTAGCTGGAGTGAGCAGTTCTTC. The chain uses TRBV4-1 and TRBJ2-1, with D possibly TRBD2 on 5 matching bases. The germline V gene has CDR1 MGHRA and CDR2 YSYEKL. The CDR3 has 14 amino acids. Trimming took off 0 bases at V and 9 bases at J, with 12 bases between the two ends.

The rearrangement uses TRBV19 and TRBJ1-1; maybe TRBD1 (5 bases). Germline V gives CDR1 LNHDA, CDR2 SQIVND (reference sequence). The CDR3 sequence is 13 residues long. The V gene lost 6 bases and the J gene lost 0 bases, with 8 bases spanning the gap. In nucleotides, the CDR3 is TGTGCCAGTAGCGGACAACTGAACACTGAAGCTTTCTTT. This translates into CASSGQLNTEAFF.

The V call is TRBV6-4, the J call TRBJ1-2; TRBD1 agrees at 7 bases. Germline CDR1 reads MRHNA; CDR2 reads SNTAGT. The V gene end was trimmed by 6 bases and the J gene end by 0 bases; junction bases not matched to a gene: 7. The CDR3 is 15 residues long. The DNA of the CDR3 is TGTGCCAGCAGCCCTGGGACAGATCCTAACTATGGCTACACCTTC. The encoded protein is CASSPGTDPNYGYTF.

This CDR3 is CASSVVGGDGYTF. CDR3 DNA: TGTGCCAGCAGCGTAGTCGGGGGCGATGGCTACACCTTC. The rearrangement links TRBV9 to TRBJ1-2; maybe TRBD1 (6 bases). The V end lost 0 bases, the J end lost 6 bases, and 9 bases lay between the germline ends. The CDR3 is made up of 13 amino acids. Germline CDR1 reads SGDLS; CDR2 reads YYNGEE.

This clone was observed once. The chain has TRBV19 and TRBJ2-2; D possibly corresponds to TRBD1 (7 bases). CDR1 and CDR2 (germline): LNHDA, SQIVND (reference sequence). Trimming pared 5 bases from V and 5 bases from J, leaving 15 bases between. The CDR3 covers 15 residues. DNA for the CDR3: TGTGCCAGTAGTCACCAGGGGGGCGCGACCGGGGAGCTGTTTTTT. Amino acids: CASSHQGGATGELFF.

The chain couples TRBV30 to TRBJ1-3, with D unresolved. V was trimmed by 1 base and J by 7 bases, leaving 5 bases between them. Per germline, CDR1 GTSNPN and CDR2 SVGIG (reference sequence). CDR3 length equals 11 residues. CDR3 nucleotides: TGTGCCTGGAGTGGTGGGAACACCATATATTTT. Protein: CAWSGGNTIYF.

The J gene is TRBJ2-3, the V gene TRBV6-4; the match to TRBD2 covers 7 bases. Trimming cost V 11 bases and J 2 bases; bases outside gene matches: 16. This CDR3 is 16 amino acids long. Germline V gene lookup returns CDR1 MRHNA and CDR2 SNTAGT. The CDR3 region has the DNA TGTGCCTCCCCGGGTGTCCAGCGGGAAAACACAGATACGCAGTATTTT. This gives the protein CASPGVQRENTDTQYF.